Included here is one T cell receptor beta chain sequence, with context. The sample originates from a study of PD-1 blockade in classical Hodgkin lymphoma. Regarding time point: cycle 4 day 1 (C4D1), after more than five weeks of nivolumab. Relapse after autologous stem cell transplantation occurred in every patient, and brentuximab vedotin exposure varied. Trimming removed 4 bases from V and 1 base from J, with 7 bases in between. The V gene's germline CDR1 is KGHSH and CDR2 LQKENI. This CDR3 has 14 residues. The method was immunoSEQ multiplex PCR; TCRdb's version includes in-frame clones alone and lacks a portion of them. Found here are about 21,000 clones, approximately 85% of them singletons; the top ten hold approximately 12%.

The genes are TRBV18 and TRBJ2-2; maybe TRBD2 (5 bases). The material sequenced was peripheral blood mononuclear cells (PBMCs), taken before the fourth cycle of nivolumab. The clonotype comes from a human donor with classical Hodgkin lymphoma. This CDR3 reads CASSRRENTGELFF. The CDR3 nucleotides are TGTGCCAGCTCACGTCGGGAGAACACCGGGGAGCTGTTTTTT.